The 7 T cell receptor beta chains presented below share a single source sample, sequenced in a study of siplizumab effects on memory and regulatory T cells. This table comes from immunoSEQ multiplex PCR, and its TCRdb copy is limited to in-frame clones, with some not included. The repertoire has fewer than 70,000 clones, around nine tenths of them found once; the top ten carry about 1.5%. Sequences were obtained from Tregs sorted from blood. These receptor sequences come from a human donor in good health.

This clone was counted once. This chain's CDR3 is CASSIARWGNEQFF. CDR3 nucleotides: TGTGCCAGTAGTATAGCCCGCTGGGGGAATGAGCAGTTCTTC. This sequence joins TRBV19 and TRBJ2-1, with D perhaps given as TRBD1 or TRBD2 (5 bases each). The CDR3 spans 14 residues. CDR1 and CDR2 (germline): LNHDA, SQIVND (reference sequence). Between the trimmed V and J ends, which lost 1 base and 7 bases, there was a span of 11 bases. The full variable domain, in which reference TRBV19 and TRBJ2-1 provide the parts outside the CDR3, is DGGITQSPKYLFRKEGQNVTLSCEQNLNHDAMYWYRQDPGQGLRLIYYSQIVNDFQKGDIAEGYSVSREKKESFPLTVTSAQKNPTAFYLCASSIARWGNEQFFGPGTRLTVL.

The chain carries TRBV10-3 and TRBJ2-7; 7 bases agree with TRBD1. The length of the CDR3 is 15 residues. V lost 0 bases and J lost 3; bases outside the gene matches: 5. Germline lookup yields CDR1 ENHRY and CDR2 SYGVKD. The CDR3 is CAISESGQGVYEQYF. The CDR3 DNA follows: TGTGCCATCAGTGAGTCCGGGCAGGGGGTCTACGAGCAGTACTTC.

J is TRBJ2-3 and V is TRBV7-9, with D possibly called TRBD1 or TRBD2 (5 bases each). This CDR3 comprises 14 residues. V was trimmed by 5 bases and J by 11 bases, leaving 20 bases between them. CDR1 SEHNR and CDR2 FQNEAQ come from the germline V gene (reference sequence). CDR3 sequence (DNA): TGTGCCAGCAGCCCCGGGACCCCCCAACGTATGCAGTATTTT. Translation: CASSPGTPQRMQYF.

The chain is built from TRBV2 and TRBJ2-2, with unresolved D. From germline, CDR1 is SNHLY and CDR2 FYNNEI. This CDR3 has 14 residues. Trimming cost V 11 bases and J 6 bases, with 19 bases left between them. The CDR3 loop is CAATASDVPGELFF. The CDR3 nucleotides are TGTGCCGCTACGGCCTCCGATGTGCCCGGGGAGCTGTTTTTT.

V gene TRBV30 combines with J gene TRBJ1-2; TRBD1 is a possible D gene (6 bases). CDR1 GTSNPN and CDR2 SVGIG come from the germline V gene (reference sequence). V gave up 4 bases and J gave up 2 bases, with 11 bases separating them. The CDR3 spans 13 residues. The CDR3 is CAWTLDRNYGYTF. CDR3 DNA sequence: TGTGCCTGGACCTTGGACAGAAACTATGGCTACACCTTC. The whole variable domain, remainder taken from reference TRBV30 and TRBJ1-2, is SQTIHQWPATLVQPVGSPLSLECTVEGTSNPNLYWYRQAAGRGLQLLFYSVGIGQISSEVPQNLSASRPQDRQFILSSKKLLLSDSGFYLCAWTLDRNYGYTFGSGTRLTVV.

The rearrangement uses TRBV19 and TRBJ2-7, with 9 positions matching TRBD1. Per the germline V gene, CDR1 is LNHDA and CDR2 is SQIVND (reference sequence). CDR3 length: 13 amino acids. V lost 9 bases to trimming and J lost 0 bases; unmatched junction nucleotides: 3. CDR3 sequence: CASLGQGSYEQYF. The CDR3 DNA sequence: TGTGCCAGCCTGGGACAGGGCTCCTACGAGCAGTACTTC.

CDR3 protein: CASSLGLAPAYEQYF. CDR3 coding DNA: TGTGCCAGTTCGCTAGGACTAGCCCCGGCCTACGAGCAGTACTTC. The V and J genes are TRBV19 and TRBJ2-7; 8 nucleotides match TRBD2. Germline V CDR1 and CDR2: LNHDA, SQIVND (reference sequence). Trimming took 8 bases from V and 2 from J; bases not matched to a gene: 11. The CDR3 totals 15 residues.